One sample yielded the 28 T cell receptor beta chains listed below, sequenced in a study of blood T cell repertoires in COVID-19. Clones were read by immunoSEQ multiplex PCR, and TCRdb kept only the in-frame ones, dropping some. The table records tens of thousands of clones, roughly four fifths of them present only once. Material: peripheral blood. Receptors were obtained from an older man with COVID-19, enrolled during active disease.

The DNA of the CDR3 is TGTGCCAGCAGGGAGCATGCAACTAATGAAAAACTGTTTTTT. Translation gives CASREHATNEKLFF. This chain connects TRBV27 to TRBJ1-4; no clear D gene. This CDR3 has 14 amino acids. CDR1 MNHEY and CDR2 SMNVEV come from the germline V gene (reference sequence). Trimming removed 6 bases from V and 0 bases from J, with 8 bases in between. The full variable domain, rest sourced from reference TRBV27 and TRBJ1-4, is EAQVTQNPRYLITVTGKKLTVTCSQNMNHEYMSWYRQDPGLGLRQIYYSMNVEVTDKGDVPEGYKVSRKEKRNFPLILESPSPNQTSLYFCASREHATNEKLFFGSGTQLSVL.

This rearrangement joins TRBV27 to TRBJ2-5, with a weak D call TRBD2 (5 bases). The germline CDR1 and CDR2 sequences are MNHEY and SMNVEV (reference sequence). V shed 5 bases and J shed 5 bases, with 18 bases lying between them. The CDR3 spans 15 residues. CDR3 in amino acids: CASSPEGSQMETQYF. CDR3 sequence (DNA): TGTGCCAGCAGTCCAGAGGGTAGCCAGATGGAGACCCAGTACTTC.

This chain links TRBV9 with TRBJ2-1; D not resolved. Germline assignment: CDR1 SGDLS and CDR2 YYNGEE. V lost 1 base and J 5 bases, leaving 7 bases between the germline ends. The length of the CDR3 is 13 residues. The chain's CDR3 is CASSVLEDNEQFF. The CDR3 DNA follows: TGTGCCAGCAGCGTACTAGAGGACAATGAGCAGTTCTTC.

J is TRBJ2-3 and V is TRBV5-4, with a tentative D call TRBD2 (6 bases). The CDR3 covers 16 residues. Trimming shortened V by 0 bases and J by 7 bases, and 18 bases separated the two germline ends. The germline CDR1 and CDR2 sequences are SGHNT and YYREEE (reference sequence). CDR3 sequence (DNA): TGTGCCAGCAGCTTGGCGGTCGGGAGAGGGTTTAATACGCAGTATTTT. Its protein is CASSLAVGRGFNTQYF.

The gene calls are TRBV5-5 and TRBJ2-5; 7 bases are a match to TRBD2. The V gene end was trimmed by 6 bases and the J gene end by 5 bases; junction bases not matched to a gene: 7. The CDR3 covers 13 residues. From germline, CDR1 is SGHKS and CDR2 YYEKEE (reference sequence). The CDR3 region is CASNPAGWETQYF. The CDR3 DNA reads as TGTGCCAGCAACCCAGCGGGGTGGGAGACCCAGTACTTC.

This rearrangement joins TRBV5-1 to TRBJ2-5; perhaps TRBD1 as D (6 bases). The CDR3 is 15 residues long. Trimming took 6 bases from V and 3 from J, leaving 18 bases between them. The V gene's germline CDR1 is SGHRS and CDR2 YFSETQ. For the CDR3, the DNA is TGCGCCAGCACGGCCGGTGGGGGCAGGGAAGAGACCCAGTACTTC. It yields the protein CASTAGGGREETQYF. The full variable domain, its missing parts supplied by reference TRBV5-1 and TRBJ2-5, is KAGVTQTPRYLIKTRGQQVTLSCSPISGHRSVSWYQQTPGQGLQFLFEYFSETQRNKGNFPGRFSGRQFSNSRSEMNVSTLELGDSALYLCASTAGGGREETQYFGPGTRLLVL.

V and J are TRBV19 and TRBJ1-5, with D possibly TRBD1 on 5 matching bases. This CDR3 is built from 14 residues. V shed 7 bases and J shed 7 bases, with 17 bases lying between them. CDR1 is LNHDA and CDR2 is SQIVND in the germline V gene (reference sequence). The DNA for the CDR3 is TGTGCCAGTAACCCCTGGGGGGACGGGCAGCCCCAGCATTTT. It specifies CASNPWGDGQPQHF.

This clone was found many times. The chain recombines TRBV5-1 with TRBJ1-4, with D perhaps TRBD1 (5 bases). CDR1 is SGHRS and CDR2 is YFSETQ in the germline V gene. The CDR3 extends over 17 amino acids. Trimming stripped 0 bases from V and 7 bases from J, with 19 bases between. CDR3 sequence (DNA): TGCGCCAGCAGCTTGGCCGGGGCGGGGAGGATGACTGAAAAACTGTTTTTT. The encoded protein is CASSLAGAGRMTEKLFF. The full variable domain, with the rest looked up from reference TRBV5-1 and TRBJ1-4, is KAGVTQTPRYLIKTRGQQVTLSCSPISGHRSVSWYQQTPGQGLQFLFEYFSETQRNKGNFPGRFSGRQFSNSRSEMNVSTLELGDSALYLCASSLAGAGRMTEKLFFGSGTQLSVL.

The V gene is TRBV5-6, the J gene TRBJ2-2; TRBD2 is a possible D gene (6 bases). The CDR3 spans 14 residues. In germline, CDR1 is SGHDT, CDR2 YYEEEE. The V end was cut by 4 bases, the J end by 0 bases, with 7 bases between. CDR3 DNA sequence: TGTGCCAGCAGCCCGGGGGCGAACACCGGGGAGCTGTTTTTT. Translating it yields CASSPGANTGELFF.

The rearrangement joins TRBV14 to TRBJ1-2; D unclear. V was trimmed by 4 bases and J by 4 bases, leaving 10 bases between them. The CDR3 covers 13 residues. Germline V CDR1 and CDR2: SGHDN, FVKESK. The CDR3 here is CASSPLLSYGYTF. In nucleotides, the CDR3 is TGTGCCAGCAGCCCCCTTTTGAGCTATGGCTACACCTTC.

The chain recombines TRBV5-1 with TRBJ1-5, with TRBD1 matching 10 bases. J lost 6 bases, V lost 4 bases, and 7 bases had no gene match. Germline V gene sequence: CDR1 SGHRS, CDR2 YFSETQ. This CDR3 region has 15 residues. For the CDR3, the DNA is TGCGCCAGCAGCCTAGGGACAGGGGTGACTCAGCCCCAGCATTTT. Translation gives CASSLGTGVTQPQHF.

The chain is built from TRBV5-6 and TRBJ1-1; D not resolved. V dropped 4 bases and J dropped 3 bases, with 10 bases sitting between them. The CDR3 is made up of 13 amino acids. Per germline, CDR1 SGHDT and CDR2 YYEEEE. CDR3 nucleotides: TGTGCCAGCAGCCAGGTGGGTCACACTGAAGCTTTCTTT. Protein sequence: CASSQVGHTEAFF.

V and J are TRBV6-2 or TRBV6-3 and TRBJ2-7, with D possibly matching TRBD2 (5 bases). V lost 6 bases and J lost 5, with 20 bases in between. The germline CDR1 and CDR2 sequences are MNHEY and SVGEGT. The CDR3 is 15 amino acids. CDR3 loop: CASSPGGTRDHEQYV. Written as DNA, the CDR3 is TGTGCCAGCAGCCCCGGAGGCACCCGAGACCACGAGCAGTACGTC.

V is TRBV29-1 and J is TRBJ2-1; D is perhaps TRBD2 (6 bases). The CDR3 spans 11 residues. Germline CDR1 reads SQVTM; CDR2 reads ANQGSEA. The ends were cut back, 6 bases at V and 8 bases at J, with 11 bases in the middle. The CDR3 DNA follows: TGCAGCGTAGGATGGGGGGATGAGCAGTTCTTC. This encodes CSVGWGDEQFF.

The CDR3 protein is CASSRTGVGTDTQYF. DNA of the CDR3: TGTGCCAGCAGTAGGACAGGGGTGGGCACAGATACGCAGTATTTT. J is TRBJ2-3 and V is TRBV28; 9 bases are shared with TRBD1. Trimming removed 5 bases from V and 1 base from J; junction bases left unmatched: 4. This CDR3 is built from 15 residues. Germline V gene sequence: CDR1 MDHEN, CDR2 SYDVKM.

The CDR3 spells CAWAPTGFGEQFF. CDR3 coding DNA: TGTGCCTGGGCCCCTACAGGGTTCGGCGAGCAGTTCTTC. The rearrangement uses TRBV30 and TRBJ2-1, with a weak D call TRBD1 (6 bases). The germline V and J ends were trimmed by 5 bases and 10 bases, with 18 bases remaining between them. CDR1 is GTSNPN and CDR2 is SVGIG in the germline V gene (reference sequence). The CDR3 has 13 residues. The full variable domain, its missing parts supplied by reference TRBV30 and TRBJ2-1, is SQTIHQWPATLVQPVGSPLSLECTVEGTSNPNLYWYRQAAGRGLQLLFYSVGIGQISSEVPQNLSASRPQDRQFILSSKKLLLSDSGFYLCAWAPTGFGEQFFGPGTRLTVL.

In DNA, the CDR3 is TGTGCCAGCAGCTCCGGGACTAGCGGAAAAAACATTCAGTACTTC. Its translation: CASSSGTSGKNIQYF. The rearrangement uses TRBV5-4 and TRBJ2-4, with 11 bases aligning to TRBD2. With 3 bases clipped from V and 4 bases from J, the junction kept 3 bases outside the gene matches. Per the germline V gene, CDR1 is SGHNT and CDR2 is YYREEE (reference sequence). The CDR3 consists of 15 residues.

The chain combines TRBV29-1 with TRBJ1-4; D is possibly TRBD1 (5 bases). Per germline, CDR1 SQVTM and CDR2 ANQGSEA. V lost 1 base and J lost 8, with 17 bases in between. CDR3 length: 15 residues. The CDR3 DNA reads as TGCAGCGTTGAAGGAATTCAGGGAGGAGGAGAAAAACTGTTTTTT. As protein: CSVEGIQGGGEKLFF.

This chain uses TRBV6-4 with TRBJ2-3; 7 bases align to TRBD2. CDR1 is MRHNA and CDR2 is SNTAGT in the germline V gene. V lost 3 bases, J lost 1 base, and 13 bases stayed unmatched. The CDR3 loop spans 18 amino acids. The CDR3 nucleotides read TGTGCCAGCAGTGAGGGTCTCGCGGGAGCCCCTGGCACAGATACGCAGTATTTT. Translated, it gives CASSEGLAGAPGTDTQYF.

The chain links TRBV4-3 to TRBJ2-3, with TRBD2 matching over 8 bases. Germline V CDR1 and CDR2: LGHNA, YSLEER. V was clipped by 4 bases and J by 0 bases; unmatched bases: 6. The CDR3 runs 16 residues. The CDR3 DNA reads TGCGCCAGCAGCCGAGTAGCGGGGTATAGCACAGATACGCAGTATTTT. This translates into CASSRVAGYSTDTQYF.

This chain joins TRBV30 and TRBJ1-1; D perhaps matches TRBD1 (5 bases). Trimming took off 3 bases at V and 4 bases at J, with 15 bases between the two ends. From germline, CDR1 is GTSNPN and CDR2 SVGIG (reference sequence). This CDR3 contains 14 residues. The CDR3 protein is CAWSANMGGTEAFF. DNA of the CDR3: TGTGCCTGGAGCGCTAACATGGGGGGCACTGAAGCTTTCTTT.

Only a few counts were recorded for this clone. V is TRBV2 and J is TRBJ2-7, with a tentative D call TRBD2 (7 bases). Germline V CDR1 and CDR2: SNHLY, FYNNEI. This CDR3 has 13 residues. Deletions cut 5 bases from V and 6 bases from J, with 14 bases between. As DNA, the CDR3 is TGTGCCAGCAGTCGGGGGCGGGAGAGCGAGCAGTACGTC. This gives the protein CASSRGRESEQYV.

This chain links TRBV5-1 with TRBJ2-2, with 7 bases that match TRBD2. The V gene end was trimmed by 0 bases and the J gene end by 7 bases; junction bases not matched to a gene: 3. The CDR3 is 14 amino acids. CDR1 SGHRS and CDR2 YFSETQ come from the germline V gene. In DNA form, the CDR3 reads TGCGCCAGCAGCTTGGGCGGGAGTATCGGGGAGCTGTTTTTT. It is translated as CASSLGGSIGELFF.

The chain combines TRBV5-5 with TRBJ2-7; a weak D match, TRBD1 (5 bases). The V end lost 3 bases, the J end lost 2 bases, and 15 bases lay between the germline ends. The CDR3 consists of 15 residues. Germline-derived CDR1 and CDR2 are SGHKS and YYEKEE (reference sequence). The CDR3 region is CASSSNAGSTYEQYF. The CDR3 DNA reads TGTGCCAGCAGCTCCAACGCAGGGTCGACCTACGAGCAGTACTTC.

Only one count was recorded for this clone. The chain employs TRBV9 and TRBJ2-2; D is unresolved. The CDR3 contains 14 residues. From germline, CDR1 is SGDLS and CDR2 YYNGEE. The germline V and J ends were trimmed by 4 bases and 4 bases, with 11 bases remaining between them. For the CDR3, the DNA is TGTGCCAGCAGCTCCCGACAAGCCACCGGGGAGCTGTTTTTT. It encodes CASSSRQATGELFF.

The chain combines TRBV4-3 with TRBJ1-5; D remains unclear. There are 12 residues in the CDR3. Germline assignment: CDR1 LGHNA and CDR2 YSLEER. V lost 4 bases to trimming and J lost 2 bases, with 3 bases between them. The CDR3 DNA is TGCGCCAGCAGCCGCGGCAATCAGCCCCAGCATTTT. It specifies CASSRGNQPQHF.

This clone has a single count. The chain couples TRBV19 to TRBJ1-1; possibly TRBD1 for D (5 bases). The CDR3 is 13 residues long. CDR1 is LNHDA, CDR2 SQIVND, per germline (reference sequence). Trimming left V 7 bases short and J 1 base short, with 10 bases between. DNA of the CDR3: TGTGCCAGTAACCCCACAGGGAACACTGAAGCTTTCTTT. This translates into CASNPTGNTEAFF.

V and J are TRBV11-2 and TRBJ1-6; 8 positions agree with TRBD1. The CDR3 contains 17 residues. Unmatched junction bases numbered 11, after V lost 0 bases and J lost 10 bases. Germline CDR1 reads SGHAT; CDR2 reads FQNNGV. The CDR3 bases are TGTGCCAGCAGCTTAGAAGGACAGGGTTTCGGGGGATCACCCCTCCACTTT. It codes for CASSLEGQGFGGSPLHF. The variable domain in full, with the rest retrieved from reference TRBV11-2 and TRBJ1-6, is EAGVAQSPRYKIIEKRQSVAFWCNPISGHATLYWYQQILGQGPKLLIQFQNNGVVDDSQLPKDRFSAERLKGVDSTLKIQPAKLEDSAVYLCASSLEGQGFGGSPLHFGNGTRLTVT.